The 19 T cell receptor beta chains reported below all come from one sample, sequenced in a study of cytomegalovirus exposure and HLA in healthy donors. The assay was immunoSEQ multiplex PCR, and TCRdb's table has in-frame clones only and misses some. The sample yields fewer than 400,000 clones, 75% to 90% seen once. Sequences were obtained from PBMCs. The receptors come from a woman between 18 and 30 years old in good health and CMV-seronegative.

The chain couples TRBV6-1 to TRBJ2-3; 9 bases map to TRBD1. There are 16 residues in the CDR3. The germline CDR1 and CDR2 sequences are MNHNS and SASEGT. Trimming at V came to 4 bases and at J to 3 bases, leaving 8 bases not matched to a gene. The CDR3 loop reads CASSATPGQGTDTQYF. The DNA for the CDR3 is TGTGCCAGCAGTGCGACACCGGGACAGGGAACAGATACGCAGTATTTT.

The genes are TRBV4-3 and TRBJ2-7; 7 bases are shared with TRBD2. The CDR3 runs to 15 residues. The trim removed 0 bases at V and 3 bases at J, leaving 5 bases unmatched. Germline-derived CDR1 and CDR2 are LGHNA and YSLEER. The CDR3 sequence is CASSQDQSGNYEQYF. In DNA, the CDR3 is TGCGCCAGCAGCCAAGACCAAAGCGGGAACTACGAGCAGTACTTC.

This chain connects TRBV7-2 to TRBJ2-7, with 7 bases that match TRBD1. The CDR3 is 13 residues long. The J segment lost 6 bases and the V segment lost 4 bases, leaving 6 bases of the junction unmatched. The V gene's germline CDR1 is SGHTA and CDR2 FQGNSA. The CDR3 here is CASSSRQGSEQYF. The DNA for the CDR3 is TGTGCCAGCAGCTCCCGACAGGGATCCGAGCAGTACTTC.

The J gene is TRBJ2-7, the V gene TRBV6-1, with D possibly TRBD2 on 6 matching bases. The CDR3 loop spans 13 amino acids. CDR1 MNHNS and CDR2 SASEGT come from the germline V gene. Trimming removed 7 bases at V and 0 bases at J, with 10 bases between. CDR3 DNA sequence: TGTGCCAGCATACGGGAGTACTCCTACGAGCAGTACTTC. Protein: CASIREYSYEQYF.

The chain links TRBV6-5 to TRBJ1-5; 7 positions match TRBD1. Germline lookup yields CDR1 MNHEY and CDR2 SVGAGI. This CDR3 is 14 amino acids long. The V gene end was trimmed by 6 bases and the J gene end by 7 bases; junction bases not matched to a gene: 9. CDR3 bases: TGTGCCAGCAGCCAACAGGGGTCCAAGCAGCCCCAGCATTTT. The encoded protein is CASSQQGSKQPQHF.

V usage is TRBV7-2 and J usage is TRBJ1-1, with a weak D call TRBD1 (6 bases). Germline CDR1 is SGHTA and CDR2 is FQGNSA. V was pared by 2 bases and J by 0 bases, with 13 bases between. The CDR3 is 16 residues long. CDR3 bases: TGTGCCAGCAGCTTAACCGGAGGGGGGGTGAACACTGAAGCTTTCTTT. As protein: CASSLTGGGVNTEAFF. Drawing the rest from reference TRBV7-2 and TRBJ1-1, the complete variable domain is GAGVSQSPSNKVTEKGKDVELRCDPISGHTALYWYRQSLGQGLEFLIYFQGNSAPDKSGLPSDRFSAERTGGSVSTLTIQRTQQEDSAVYLCASSLTGGGVNTEAFFGQGTRLTVV.

The rearrangement uses TRBV5-1 and TRBJ2-1; 10 positions agree with TRBD2. The V segment lost 0 bases and the J segment 5 bases; nucleotides outside the gene matches: 5. The CDR3 runs to 16 residues. Germline lookup yields CDR1 SGHRS and CDR2 YFSETQ. For the CDR3, the DNA is TGCGCCAGCAGCTTGGGGTCTAGCGGGAGTAACAATGAGCAGTTCTTC. Translation: CASSLGSSGSNNEQFF.

This chain uses TRBV4-3 with TRBJ2-2; D is ambiguous. Trimming stripped 4 bases from V and 6 bases from J, with 9 bases between. This CDR3 contains 13 residues. Germline V lookup: CDR1 LGHNA, CDR2 YSLEER. The CDR3 bases are TGCGCCAGCAGCCTCGAGAGTGCCGGGGAGCTGTTTTTT. Translation gives CASSLESAGELFF.

This rearrangement joins TRBV28 to TRBJ2-1, with D tentatively TRBD2 (6 bases). The germline V gene encodes CDR1 MDHEN and CDR2 SYDVKM. V lost 5 bases, J lost 4 bases, and 15 bases lay in between. The CDR3 consists of 15 residues. The CDR3 coding sequence is TGTGCCAGCAGTCTAGGCGGGAAGGGGTACAATGAGCAGTTCTTC. This gives the protein CASSLGGKGYNEQFF.

The CDR3 DNA reads as TGCGCCAGCAGCAAAGGGCCGGGACAGGGGATTGTCTACGAGCAGTACTTC. As protein: CASSKGPGQGIVYEQYF. The chain employs TRBV5-1 and TRBJ2-7, with 10 bases identical to TRBD1. The germline gives CDR1 SGHRS, CDR2 YFSETQ. V lost 4 bases and J lost 3; bases outside the gene matches: 13. The CDR3 runs 17 residues.

This clone was seen more than once but under ten times. The rearrangement uses TRBV13 and TRBJ1-2, with 7 bases identical to TRBD1. V lost 6 bases, J lost 8 bases, and 6 bases stayed unmatched. The germline gives CDR1 PRHDT, CDR2 FYEKMQ (reference sequence). This CDR3 is 12 amino acids long. CDR3 residues: CASRPTGSGYTF. The CDR3 nucleotides are TGTGCCAGCAGGCCGACAGGGTCAGGCTACACCTTC.

This clone turned up a few times. The chain has TRBV19 and TRBJ2-1; D may be TRBD2 (6 bases). The V end was cut by 3 bases, the J end by 6 bases, with 9 bases between. Germline lookup yields CDR1 LNHDA and CDR2 SQIVND (reference sequence). The CDR3 totals 13 residues. The CDR3, as DNA: TGTGCCAGTAGTATTGGAGGGTTCAATGAGCAGTTCTTC. It yields the protein CASSIGGFNEQFF.

J is TRBJ2-1 and V is TRBV7-8, with D possibly TRBD1 on 6 matching bases. Germline assignment: CDR1 SGHVS and CDR2 FQNEAQ. The CDR3 has 15 residues. V was trimmed by 5 bases and J by 5 bases, leaving 16 bases between them. CDR3 nucleotides: TGTGCCAGCAGCCCCAGACGGTGGGGGCACAATGAGCAGTTCTTC. It translates to CASSPRRWGHNEQFF.

This chain uses TRBV7-3 with TRBJ1-1; TRBD1 matches 10 bases. There are 15 residues in the CDR3. Germline-derived CDR1 and CDR2 are SGHTA and FQGTGA. V trimming: 6 bases; J trimming: 5 bases; junction bases outside the gene matches: 9. The CDR3 region is CASSPSGTGETEAFF. CDR3 coding DNA: TGTGCCAGCAGTCCTTCCGGGACAGGGGAGACTGAAGCTTTCTTT.

The rearrangement joins TRBV19 to TRBJ2-1, with D possibly being TRBD1 (7 bases). V was clipped by 5 bases and J by 12 bases, with 20 bases between them. The CDR3 spans 14 residues. Germline assignment: CDR1 LNHDA and CDR2 SQIVND (reference sequence). In DNA form, the CDR3 reads TGTGCCAGTAGTCCAGGGGGGCCCCCCTTGGGGCAGTTCTTC. It translates to CASSPGGPPLGQFF.

Turning to this clone: The same CDR3 arises from other DNA sequences in this sample as well. The CDR3 DNA follows: TGTGCCAGCAGTTTCACAGGGGGGACATACGAGCAGTACTTC. It translates to CASSFTGGTYEQYF. This chain uses TRBV6-5 with TRBJ2-7, with 8 bases matching TRBD1. Germline V gives CDR1 MNHEY, CDR2 SVGAGI. With V trimmed by 4 bases and J by 4 bases, 6 bases remained unmatched. The CDR3 runs 14 residues.

J is TRBJ2-1 and V is TRBV27; tentatively, D is TRBD2 (5 bases). The germline V and J ends were trimmed by 2 bases and 6 bases, with 8 bases remaining between them. The CDR3 totals 13 residues. Germline V CDR1 and CDR2: MNHEY, SMNVEV (reference sequence). This CDR3 is CASSLGGPNEQFF. The CDR3 bases are TGTGCCAGCAGTTTAGGCGGGCCCAATGAGCAGTTCTTC.

V and J are TRBV28 and TRBJ2-3, with D perhaps matching TRBD1 (5 bases). The germline V gene encodes CDR1 MDHEN and CDR2 SYDVKM. The V end was cut by 3 bases, the J end by 5 bases, with 12 bases between. The CDR3 loop spans 14 amino acids. The CDR3 coding sequence is TGTGCCAGCAGTTTCGACAGTTCCGGAGATACGCAGTATTTT. Translation gives CASSFDSSGDTQYF.

The rearrangement links TRBV19 to TRBJ1-2, with 9 bases identical to TRBD1. Trimming at V came to 5 bases and at J to 4 bases, leaving 5 bases not matched to a gene. The CDR3 extends over 14 amino acids. Germline CDR1 LNHDA, CDR2 SQIVND (reference sequence). CDR3 sequence reads: CASSQQGAGYGYTF. The CDR3 nucleotides read TGTGCCAGTAGTCAACAGGGGGCAGGCTATGGCTACACCTTC.